Reported below is one T cell receptor (beta chain). The sample belongs to a study of blood T cell repertoires in COVID-19. Study-level background: PBMCs, B-cell-depleted T cells, or T cells were the source of the cDNA or gDNA that made up the material.

Generated by immunoSEQ multiplex PCR, the TCRdb table keeps only in-frame clones and is missing some. The data hold about 220,000 clones, with about 88% observed a single time. Germline values: CDR1 MNHEY, CDR2 SVGAGI. The CDR3 runs 15 residues. The trim removed 6 bases at V and 7 bases at J, leaving 14 bases unmatched. The chain combines TRBV6-5 with TRBJ2-7, with 8 bases aligning to TRBD1. The sample was peripheral blood. The sequence was obtained from a man between 40 and 49 years old with active or convalescent COVID-19. The CDR3 region has the DNA TGTGCCAGCAGACTCAACAGGGGGGAGCGGAATGAGCAGTACTTC. This translates into CASRLNRGERNEQYF.